Each of the 18 T cell receptor beta chains below was sequenced from the same sample in a study of early stage breast cancer tumors. Assay used: immunoSEQ multiplex PCR; TCRdb lists only in-frame clones, some missing. The sample includes more than 60,000 clones, roughly three quarters seen only once; the top ten take about 3.6%. Input material: blood. These receptors originate from a person aged 55 to 75 with breast cancer.

V and J are TRBV19 and TRBJ1-3, with a possible D match to TRBD1 (5 bases). The CDR3 runs to 14 residues. The V and J ends lost 5 bases and 0 bases respectively, with 8 bases between them. Germline V gene lookup returns CDR1 LNHDA and CDR2 SQIVND (reference sequence). The CDR3 DNA is TGTGCCAGTAGTTGGGGCAGCTCTGGAAACACCATATATTTT. It specifies CASSWGSSGNTIYF. The variable domain in full, completed from reference TRBV19 and TRBJ1-3, reads DGGITQSPKYLFRKEGQNVTLSCEQNLNHDAMYWYRQDPGQGLRLIYYSQIVNDFQKGDIAEGYSVSREKKESFPLTVTSAQKNPTAFYLCASSWGSSGNTIYFGEGSWLTVV.

There are a few counts of this clone. The chain has TRBV30 and TRBJ1-1, with a possible D match to TRBD1 (5 bases). This CDR3 region has 12 residues. Germline CDR1 GTSNPN, CDR2 SVGIG (reference sequence). The ends were cut back, 1 base at V and 7 bases at J, with 10 bases in the middle. This CDR3 reads CAWSEGSSEAFF. CDR3 nucleotides: TGTGCCTGGAGTGAGGGGTCTAGTGAAGCTTTCTTT.

The rearrangement uses TRBV19 and TRBJ1-2; D is perhaps TRBD1 (6 bases). Trimming pared 8 bases from V and 4 bases from J, leaving 14 bases between. Per germline, CDR1 LNHDA and CDR2 SQIVND (reference sequence). The CDR3 has 13 residues. Here the CDR3 reads CASFPGGGYGYTF. In DNA form, the CDR3 reads TGTGCCAGTTTCCCGGGGGGCGGCTATGGCTACACCTTC.

The chain carries TRBV20-1 and TRBJ2-5; D unresolved. Trimming cost V 0 bases and J 5 bases, with 4 bases left between them. The CDR3 length is 11 residues. Germline loops: CDR1 DFQATT, CDR2 SNEGSKA (reference sequence). The CDR3 sequence: CSARDFETQYF. In nucleotides, the CDR3 is TGCAGTGCTAGAGATTTTGAGACCCAGTACTTC.

The rearrangement links TRBV9 to TRBJ2-3, with 7 bases lining up with TRBD2. J gave up 0 bases and V 0 bases, and 1 base lay outside the gene matches. The CDR3 loop spans 15 amino acids. Per germline, CDR1 SGDLS and CDR2 YYNGEE. The CDR3: CASSVGLASTDTQYF. In DNA form, the CDR3 reads TGTGCCAGCAGCGTAGGACTAGCAAGCACAGATACGCAGTATTTT. Together with reference TRBV9 and TRBJ2-3, the CDR3 gives the full variable domain: DSGVTQTPKHLITATGQRVTLRCSPRSGDLSVYWYQQSLDQGLQFLIQYYNGEERAKGNILERFSAQQFPDLHSELNLSSLELGDSALYFCASSVGLASTDTQYFGPGTRLTVL.

The chain recombines TRBV5-4 with TRBJ1-3; 8 nucleotides line up with TRBD1. V gave up 3 bases and J gave up 6 bases; unmatched junction bases: 5. Looked up from germline, CDR1 is SGHNT and CDR2 is YYREEE (reference sequence). This CDR3 comprises 14 residues. CDR3 in DNA: TGTGCCAGCAGCTGGCAGGGGGCTGTAAACACCATATATTTT. This sequence encodes CASSWQGAVNTIYF.

The V and J genes are TRBV27 and TRBJ2-3; D possibly corresponds to TRBD1 (5 bases). CDR1 is MNHEY, CDR2 SMNVEV, per germline (reference sequence). Trimming pared 6 bases from V and 3 bases from J, leaving 16 bases between. This CDR3 comprises 15 residues. The CDR3 loop reads CASSRTNMGTDTQYF. The DNA for the CDR3 is TGTGCCAGCAGCCGGACAAATATGGGGACAGATACGCAGTATTTT.

This chain uses TRBV10-1 with TRBJ2-1, with D hard to call. Trimming removed 9 bases at V and 6 bases at J, with 9 bases between. The length of the CDR3 is 11 residues. CDR1 and CDR2 (germline): WNHNN, SYGVQD (reference sequence). The DNA of the CDR3 is TGCGCCAGGTCTCGGACCAATGAGCAGTTCTTC. It translates to CARSRTNEQFF.

The chain combines TRBV5-6 with TRBJ2-7, with D perhaps TRBD2 (7 bases). There are 14 residues in the CDR3. The germline CDR1 and CDR2 sequences are SGHDT and YYEEEE. The V end was cut by 3 bases, the J end by 4 bases, with 14 bases between. The CDR3 DNA sequence: TGTGCCAGCAGCTGGAGGGGGGGGAGTTACGAGCAGTACTTC. This codes for CASSWRGGSYEQYF.

This chain joins TRBV19 and TRBJ1-1; a possible D gene is TRBD1 (6 bases). The CDR3 totals 15 residues. Trimming removed 7 bases at V and 2 bases at J, with 17 bases between. Germline V lookup: CDR1 LNHDA, CDR2 SQIVND (reference sequence). The chain's CDR3 is CASKAAGVYNTEAFF. DNA for the CDR3: TGTGCCAGTAAGGCGGCAGGGGTTTACAACACTGAAGCTTTCTTT.

V gene TRBV6-5 combines with J gene TRBJ2-1; 8 bases map to TRBD2. The CDR3 is made up of 15 amino acids. CDR1 and CDR2 (germline): MNHEY, SVGAGI. V was clipped by 2 bases and J by 3 bases; unmatched bases: 3. The CDR3 nucleotides are TGTGCCAGCAGTTACGGAGCGGGGGTCTACAATGAGCAGTTCTTC. This sequence encodes CASSYGAGVYNEQFF.

This clone was counted a few times. The chain has TRBV6-5 and TRBJ2-2; TRBD1 matches 8 bases. Germline loops: CDR1 MNHEY, CDR2 SVGAGI. The CDR3 has 14 residues. V lost 6 bases, J lost 0 bases, and 0 bases stayed unmatched. CDR3 DNA: TGTGCCAGCAGACAGGGGGCGAACACCGGGGAGCTGTTTTTT. Its protein product is CASRQGANTGELFF.

V usage is TRBV9 and J usage is TRBJ2-3; TRBD2 matches at 10 bases. The CDR3 has 16 amino acids. The V segment lost 0 bases and the J segment 5 bases; nucleotides outside the gene matches: 6. Germline V CDR1 and CDR2: SGDLS, YYNGEE. The CDR3 bases are TGTGCCAGCAGCGTAGATACTAGCGGGATGGGAGATACGCAGTATTTT. Translating gives CASSVDTSGMGDTQYF.

The V gene is TRBV15, the J gene TRBJ1-5; D is ambiguous. Trimming took off 0 bases at V and 4 bases at J, with 10 bases between the two ends. Per germline, CDR1 LNHNV and CDR2 YYDKDF (reference sequence). CDR3 length: 15 residues. The CDR3 DNA reads as TGTGCCACCAGCAGAGATGGGAGGGAGAATCAGCCCCAGCATTTT. This sequence encodes CATSRDGRENQPQHF.

The chain carries TRBV7-8 and TRBJ2-7, with D possibly being TRBD1 (6 bases). CDR3 length equals 15 residues. Germline CDR1 is SGHVS and CDR2 is FQNEAQ. Deletions cut 5 bases from V and 2 bases from J, with 16 bases between. CDR3 DNA sequence: TGTGCCAGCAGCCTACGGGACACCCACACCTACGAGCAGTACTTC. Translating it yields CASSLRDTHTYEQYF. The full variable domain, completed using reference TRBV7-8 and TRBJ2-7, is GAGVSQSPRYKVAKRGQDVALRCDPISGHVSLFWYQQALGQGPEFLTYFQNEAQLDKSGLPSDRFFAERPEGSVSTLKIQRTQQEDSAVYLCASSLRDTHTYEQYFGPGTRLTVT.

This clone appeared a few times. The chain recombines TRBV28 with TRBJ2-3; D not certain. The CDR3 consists of 14 residues. The germline V and J ends were trimmed by 3 bases and 1 base, with 8 bases remaining between them. Germline CDR1 MDHEN, CDR2 SYDVKM. CDR3 nucleotides: TGTGCCAGCAGTTTTCTGATCGGCACAGATACGCAGTATTTT. Translating gives CASSFLIGTDTQYF.

The chain joins TRBV7-9 to TRBJ2-5, with D possibly matching TRBD2 (5 bases). The CDR3 has 15 amino acids. The V gene's germline CDR1 is SEHNR and CDR2 FQNEAQ (reference sequence). Trimming stripped 8 bases from V and 4 bases from J, with 20 bases between. The CDR3 sequence is CASRLGWTPGETQYF. DNA of the CDR3: TGTGCCAGCCGTCTAGGGTGGACTCCAGGAGAGACCCAGTACTTC.

The chain combines TRBV5-4 with TRBJ2-6; no firm D call. In germline, CDR1 is SGHNT, CDR2 YYREEE (reference sequence). V was trimmed by 0 bases and J by 3 bases, leaving 10 bases between them. The CDR3 loop spans 16 amino acids. The CDR3 bases are TGTGCCAGCAGCTTGGCCAATCTCGGTGGGGCCAACGTCCTGACTTTC. Translating gives CASSLANLGGANVLTF.